A selection of T cell receptor beta chains follows, all from one sample in a study of T cell responses to AZD1222 COVID-19 vaccine. Sequencing used immunoSEQ multiplex PCR; TCRdb keeps in-frame clones, though not all of them. The table has some 170,000 clones, about 90% seen once. Material: peripheral blood, obtained 28 days after the second dose of the MenACWY control vaccine. The source is an adult who received the MenACWY meningococcal vaccine as a control. CDR3s include the opening cysteine and the closing phenylalanine or tryptophan. Fields, in order: clone size, D gene, J gene, V gene, CDR3 protein, CDR3 DNA. A D gene is named only where the DNA matches it firmly. Rows may omit the clone size; those that give it use once, few, many or a size class.

clone size: NA
D gene: NA
J gene: TRBJ1-1
V gene: TRBV28
CDR3 protein: CAISGPTEAFF
CDR3 DNA: TGTGCGATCTCGGGGCCTACTGAAGCTTTCTTT

clone size: NA
D gene: TRBD1
J gene: TRBJ1-5
V gene: TRBV7-2
CDR3 protein: CASSPRSGQGHQPQHF
CDR3 DNA: TGTGCCAGCAGCCCCCGTAGCGGACAGGGGCATCAGCCCCAGCATTTT

clone size: NA
D gene: NA
J gene: TRBJ1-1
V gene: TRBV10-1
CDR3 protein: CASAPSGSTEAFF
CDR3 DNA: TGCGCCAGCGCCCCCTCGGGAAGCACTGAAGCTTTCTTT

clone size: NA
D gene: TRBD2
J gene: TRBJ2-7
V gene: TRBV18
CDR3 protein: CASSPRPLAGDRSYEQYF
CDR3 DNA: TGTGCCAGCTCACCCCGCCCACTAGCGGGAGACCGGTCCTACGAGCAGTACTTC

clone size: NA
D gene: NA
J gene: TRBJ1-5
V gene: TRBV6-6
CDR3 protein: CASAQSFNQPQHF
CDR3 DNA: TGTGCCAGCGCCCAAAGTTTCAATCAGCCCCAGCATTTT

clone size: once
D gene: TRBD1
J gene: TRBJ1-1
V gene: TRBV4-1
CDR3 protein: CASSQGVRTGNTEAFF
CDR3 DNA: TGCGCCAGCAGCCAAGGGGTAAGGACAGGGAACACTGAAGCTTTCTTT

clone size: NA
D gene: NA
J gene: TRBJ2-7
V gene: TRBV5-8
CDR3 protein: CASGWASEQYF
CDR3 DNA: TGTGCCAGTGGTTGGGCCTCCGAGCAGTACTTC

clone size: NA
D gene: NA
J gene: TRBJ2-7
V gene: TRBV14
CDR3 protein: CASSPRWGYYEQYF
CDR3 DNA: TGTGCCAGCAGCCCGCGTTGGGGTTACTACGAGCAGTACTTC

clone size: NA
D gene: TRBD2
J gene: TRBJ2-7
V gene: TRBV7-2
CDR3 protein: CASSLVSGRFYEQYF
CDR3 DNA: TGTGCCAGCAGCTTAGTTAGCGGGAGGTTCTACGAGCAGTACTTC

clone size: NA
D gene: NA
J gene: TRBJ1-2
V gene: TRBV5-1
CDR3 protein: CASSREGLNYGYTF
CDR3 DNA: TGCGCCAGCAGCCGCGAGGGATTAAACTATGGCTACACCTTC

clone size: NA
D gene: NA
J gene: TRBJ1-5
V gene: TRBV6-4
CDR3 protein: CASSESGAQGQPQHF
CDR3 DNA: TGTGCCAGCAGTGAATCGGGGGCCCAAGGACAGCCCCAGCATTTT

clone size: NA
D gene: NA
J gene: TRBJ2-1
V gene: TRBV4-3
CDR3 protein: CASSQDGKQFF
CDR3 DNA: TGCGCCAGCAGCCAAGACGGAAAGCAGTTCTTC

clone size: NA
D gene: NA
J gene: TRBJ1-2
V gene: TRBV30
CDR3 protein: CAWSEGRGGYTF
CDR3 DNA: TGTGCCTGGAGTGAAGGAAGAGGTGGCTACACCTTC

clone size: NA
D gene: NA
J gene: TRBJ1-5
V gene: TRBV4-3
CDR3 protein: CASSQVRVERDQPQHF
CDR3 DNA: TGCGCCAGCAGCCAGGTCAGGGTGGAAAGGGATCAGCCCCAGCATTTT

clone size: NA
D gene: NA
J gene: TRBJ1-1
V gene: TRBV5-1
CDR3 protein: CASRELTDPNTEAFF
CDR3 DNA: TGCGCCAGTAGAGAACTGACAGACCCGAACACTGAAGCTTTCTTT

clone size: once
D gene: NA
J gene: TRBJ2-2
V gene: TRBV19
CDR3 protein: CASSISPNTGELFF
CDR3 DNA: TGTGCCAGTAGTATCTCTCCTAACACCGGGGAGCTGTTTTTT

clone size: NA
D gene: TRBD1
J gene: TRBJ1-2
V gene: TRBV27
CDR3 protein: CASSPHRSTGTNYGYTF
CDR3 DNA: TGTGCCAGCAGTCCACATCGCTCGACAGGGACTAACTATGGCTACACCTTC

clone size: NA
D gene: NA
J gene: TRBJ2-7
V gene: TRBV7-9
CDR3 protein: CASSPGRPYEQYF
CDR3 DNA: TGTGCCAGCAGCCCGGGTAGGCCCTACGAGCAGTACTTC

clone size: once
D gene: TRBD1
J gene: TRBJ2-4
V gene: TRBV7-8
CDR3 protein: CASSLGEADRGWFGNLKNIQYF
CDR3 DNA: TGTGCCAGCAGCTTAGGGGAGGCCGACAGGGGTTGGTTCGGGAACCTAAAAAACATTCAGTACTTC

clone size: NA
D gene: NA
J gene: TRBJ2-7
V gene: TRBV4-3
CDR3 protein: CASSPTDFQGGSYEQYF
CDR3 DNA: TGCGCCAGCAGCCCGACGGATTTCCAGGGAGGTTCCTACGAGCAGTACTTC

clone size: NA
D gene: TRBD1
J gene: TRBJ1-5
V gene: TRBV2
CDR3 protein: CASNPDRGYDQPQHF
CDR3 DNA: TGTGCCAGCAACCCGGACAGGGGGTATGATCAGCCCCAGCATTTT

clone size: NA
D gene: TRBD1
J gene: TRBJ1-1
V gene: TRBV5-1
CDR3 protein: CASSSREQGATEAFF
CDR3 DNA: TGCGCCAGCAGCTCGCGAGAACAGGGGGCAACTGAAGCTTTCTTT

clone size: NA
D gene: NA
J gene: TRBJ2-1
V gene: TRBV28
CDR3 protein: CASTFMDRNNEQFF
CDR3 DNA: TGTGCCAGCACGTTTATGGACAGAAACAATGAGCAGTTCTTC

clone size: NA
D gene: NA
J gene: TRBJ2-2
V gene: TRBV7-9
CDR3 protein: CASGLASSRGPGELFF
CDR3 DNA: TGTGCCAGCGGGCTAGCGTCTTCCCGGGGGCCCGGGGAGCTGTTTTTT

clone size: NA
D gene: TRBD1
J gene: TRBJ1-2
V gene: TRBV2
CDR3 protein: CASLDRDYGYTF
CDR3 DNA: TGTGCCAGCCTGGACAGGGACTATGGCTACACCTTC

clone size: NA
D gene: NA
J gene: TRBJ1-2
V gene: TRBV7-9
CDR3 protein: CASSLMGIVGTTNYGYTF
CDR3 DNA: TGTGCCAGCAGCTTAATGGGCATTGTTGGTACTACTAACTATGGCTACACCTTC

clone size: NA
D gene: NA
J gene: TRBJ2-2
V gene: TRBV3-1/TRBV3-2
CDR3 protein: CASSQGGGSGELFF
CDR3 DNA: TGTGCCAGCAGCCAAGGAGGGGGGAGCGGGGAGCTGTTTTTT

clone size: NA
D gene: NA
J gene: TRBJ2-7
V gene: TRBV27
CDR3 protein: CASSSRVRAGEQYF
CDR3 DNA: TGTGCCAGCAGTTCCCGGGTACGAGCGGGCGAGCAGTACTTC

clone size: once
D gene: NA
J gene: TRBJ1-1
V gene: TRBV10-1
CDR3 protein: CASSESPGTPNTEAFF
CDR3 DNA: TGCGCCAGCAGTGAGTCGCCTGGGACACCGAACACTGAAGCTTTCTTT

clone size: NA
D gene: NA
J gene: TRBJ1-1
V gene: TRBV15
CDR3 protein: CATSRDIATAEAFF
CDR3 DNA: TGTGCCACCAGCAGAGATATAGCGACGGCTGAAGCTTTCTTT

clone size: NA
D gene: TRBD1
J gene: TRBJ1-5
V gene: TRBV4-3
CDR3 protein: CASSLVDRAWDQPQHF
CDR3 DNA: TGCGCCAGCAGCCTAGTAGACAGGGCCTGGGATCAGCCCCAGCATTTT

clone size: NA
D gene: TRBD2
J gene: TRBJ2-1
V gene: TRBV28
CDR3 protein: CASSKSREGVNEQFF
CDR3 DNA: TGTGCCAGCAGTAAATCCCGGGAGGGGGTCAATGAGCAGTTCTTC

clone size: NA
D gene: NA
J gene: TRBJ1-1
V gene: TRBV28
CDR3 protein: CASSVSGTEAFF
CDR3 DNA: TGTGCCAGCTCCGTTAGTGGGACTGAAGCTTTCTTT

clone size: NA
D gene: TRBD2
J gene: TRBJ2-5
V gene: TRBV4-1
CDR3 protein: CASSQPAGLAGVQETQYF
CDR3 DNA: TGCGCCAGCAGCCAACCGGCTGGACTAGCGGGGGTCCAAGAGACCCAGTACTTC

clone size: NA
D gene: NA
J gene: TRBJ1-1
V gene: TRBV7-2
CDR3 protein: CASSSREGGTEAFF
CDR3 DNA: TGTGCCAGCAGCTCCCGGGAGGGGGGCACTGAAGCTTTCTTT

clone size: NA
D gene: NA
J gene: TRBJ1-2
V gene: TRBV5-4
CDR3 protein: CASSWALGDAYTF
CDR3 DNA: TGTGCCAGCAGCTGGGCCCTTGGGGATGCCTACACCTTC

clone size: NA
D gene: NA
J gene: TRBJ1-2
V gene: TRBV6-5
CDR3 protein: CASSYGGAQGYTF
CDR3 DNA: TGTGCCAGCAGTTACGGGGGGGCGCAGGGCTACACCTTC

clone size: NA
D gene: TRBD2
J gene: TRBJ2-1
V gene: TRBV19
CDR3 protein: CASSPPRLAGVTNEQFF
CDR3 DNA: TGTGCCAGTAGTCCACCCCGACTAGCGGGAGTGACGAATGAGCAGTTCTTC

clone size: NA
D gene: TRBD1
J gene: TRBJ1-1
V gene: TRBV6-5
CDR3 protein: CASSYSGTEWNTEAFF
CDR3 DNA: TGTGCCAGCAGTTACTCCGGGACAGAATGGAACACTGAAGCTTTCTTT

clone size: NA
D gene: NA
J gene: TRBJ1-5
V gene: TRBV3-1/TRBV3-2
CDR3 protein: CASSQDRVQPQHF
CDR3 DNA: TGTGCCAGCAGCCAAGATCGGGTACAGCCCCAGCATTTT

clone size: NA
D gene: NA
J gene: TRBJ1-2
V gene: TRBV27
CDR3 protein: CASRVGFNGYTF
CDR3 DNA: TGTGCCAGCAGAGTAGGGTTCAATGGCTACACCTTC

clone size: few
D gene: NA
J gene: TRBJ1-1
V gene: TRBV7-9
CDR3 protein: CASSQPPEAVEAFF
CDR3 DNA: TGTGCCAGCAGCCAACCCCCAGAGGCCGTTGAAGCTTTCTTT

clone size: NA
D gene: NA
J gene: TRBJ2-7
V gene: TRBV21-1
CDR3 protein: CAGKRQDEQYF
CDR3 DNA: TGTGCCGGAAAAAGACAGGACGAGCAGTACTTC

clone size: NA
D gene: TRBD1
J gene: TRBJ1-5
V gene: TRBV7-2
CDR3 protein: CASSLQGAHNQPQHF
CDR3 DNA: TGTGCCAGCAGCTTACAGGGGGCACACAATCAGCCCCAGCATTTT

clone size: NA
D gene: NA
J gene: TRBJ1-1
V gene: TRBV10-1
CDR3 protein: CASSEATGWGNTEAFF
CDR3 DNA: TGCGCCAGCAGTGAAGCGACAGGTTGGGGGAACACTGAAGCTTTCTTT

clone size: NA
D gene: NA
J gene: TRBJ1-5
V gene: TRBV4-3
CDR3 protein: CASSQDRGFSNQPQHF
CDR3 DNA: TGCGCCAGCAGCCAAGATCGGGGATTTAGCAATCAGCCCCAGCATTTT

clone size: NA
D gene: TRBD1
J gene: TRBJ1-5
V gene: TRBV2
CDR3 protein: CATRDRDNQPQHF
CDR3 DNA: TGTGCCACCCGGGACAGGGACAATCAGCCCCAGCATTTT